This T cell receptor beta chain emerged from a study of blood T cell repertoires in COVID-19. Overall study context: COVID-19 samples from acute and convalescent phases originated in the United States, Italy and Spain.

This CDR3 has 16 amino acids. Per germline, CDR1 SGHVS and CDR2 FNYEAQ. Trimming shortened V by 3 bases and J by 4 bases, and 18 bases separated the two germline ends. Source study methods: Amplification from reference gene primers served as the basis for estimated nucleated cell counts. Clones were read by immunoSEQ multiplex PCR, and TCRdb kept only the in-frame ones, dropping some. V, J and clone size reflect that table, while D and trimming were determined from the DNA. Of about 98,000 clones listed, around 92% are singletons. This TCR derives from a man in his late teens or twenties with acute or convalescent COVID-19. The sequencing input was peripheral blood. This chain connects TRBV7-6 to TRBJ1-1, with unresolved D. Here the CDR3 reads CASSFVGVGVGTEAFF. CDR3 coding DNA: TGTGCCAGCAGCTTCGTCGGGGTTGGGGTGGGCACTGAAGCTTTCTTT.